A selection of T cell receptor beta chains follows, all from one sample in a study of blood T cell repertoires in COVID-19. Assay used: immunoSEQ multiplex PCR; TCRdb lists only in-frame clones, some missing. The table lists about 410,000 clones, approximately 90% of them singletons. Sequenced material: peripheral blood. All receptors come from a woman aged 25 to 39 with active or convalescent COVID-19. Each CDR3 is given with its conserved first and last residue. The D gene is left open where the match is weak. Size tells how often a clone was seen (once, few, many) or the class of an expanded clone, and some rows leave it out.

V,D,J,size,CDR3,DNA
TRBV5-1,-,TRBJ2-1,-,CASSLAPSDPWDNEQFF,TGCGCCAGCAGCTTGGCGCCTAGCGACCCTTGGGACAATGAGCAGTTCTTC
TRBV7-9,-,TRBJ1-1,-,CASSLAVPDTEAFF,TGTGCCAGCAGCTTAGCCGTACCAGACACTGAAGCTTTCTTT
TRBV28,-,TRBJ1-2,-,CASSPQGHNYGYTF,TGTGCCAGCAGCCCTCAGGGGCATAACTATGGCTACACCTTC
TRBV3-1/TRBV3-2,-,TRBJ2-1,-,CASSQDLQGSYNEQFF,TGTGCCAGCAGCCAAGATCTGCAGGGCTCCTACAATGAGCAGTTCTTC
TRBV21-1,-,TRBJ1-2,-,CASRWDRGRGYTF,TGTGCCAGCAGATGGGACAGGGGGCGGGGCTACACCTTC
TRBV6-5,-,TRBJ2-1,-,CASREGQYRGEQFF,TGTGCCAGCAGAGAGGGACAATATCGGGGTGAGCAGTTCTTC
TRBV30,-,TRBJ2-1,-,CAWSVLANEQFF,TGTGCCTGGAGTGTCCTAGCAAATGAGCAGTTCTTC
TRBV2,-,TRBJ2-1,-,CASTSGRGPSNEQFF,TGTGCCAGCACCTCAGGGCGGGGTCCCAGCAATGAGCAGTTCTTC
TRBV19,TRBD2,TRBJ2-1,-,CASSIASGSYNEQFF,TGTGCCAGTAGTATAGCTAGCGGGAGCTACAATGAGCAGTTCTTC
TRBV3-1/TRBV3-2,-,TRBJ1-1,few,CASSQDWAEATEAFF,TGTGCCAGCAGCCAAGATTGGGCAGAAGCTACTGAAGCTTTCTTT
TRBV19,TRBD2,TRBJ2-7,-,CASSTSVSYEQYF,TGTGCCAGTTCGACTAGCGTTTCCTACGAGCAGTACTTC
TRBV27,-,TRBJ1-2,-,CASRALDTGYGYTF,TGTGCCAGCAGGGCCTTGGACACCGGCTATGGCTACACCTTC
TRBV27,-,TRBJ2-1,-,CASCESRDRWFF,TGTGCCAGCTGCGAATCCCGGGATCGTTGGTTCTTC